This T cell receptor (beta chain) was obtained from a study of T cell responses to AZD1222 COVID-19 vaccine. Study at large: It was second doses at about 4 or about 12 weeks that were pooled. The study's findings and limits: White British ancestry dominated among donors, who included more females, and clonal diversity was possibly underestimated.

TCRdb's table, derived via immunoSEQ multiplex PCR, lists solely in-frame clones and lacks some. The table has 120,000 or so clones, just over 85% seen once; the top ten hold 6% to 8%. The CDR3 runs to 15 residues. V lost 5 bases and J lost 7; bases outside the gene matches: 7. The germline gives CDR1 MNHEY, CDR2 SMNVEV (reference sequence). This clone was seen once. Its cognate antigen is unknown. The receptor was derived from an adult in good health. The chain employs TRBV27 and TRBJ2-1; 11 bases map to TRBD2. The source was peripheral blood, collected on day 0 of AZD1222 vaccination. This chain's CDR3 is CASSILAGGGNEQFF. The CDR3 DNA follows: TGTGCCAGCAGTATATTAGCGGGAGGGGGAAATGAGCAGTTCTTC.